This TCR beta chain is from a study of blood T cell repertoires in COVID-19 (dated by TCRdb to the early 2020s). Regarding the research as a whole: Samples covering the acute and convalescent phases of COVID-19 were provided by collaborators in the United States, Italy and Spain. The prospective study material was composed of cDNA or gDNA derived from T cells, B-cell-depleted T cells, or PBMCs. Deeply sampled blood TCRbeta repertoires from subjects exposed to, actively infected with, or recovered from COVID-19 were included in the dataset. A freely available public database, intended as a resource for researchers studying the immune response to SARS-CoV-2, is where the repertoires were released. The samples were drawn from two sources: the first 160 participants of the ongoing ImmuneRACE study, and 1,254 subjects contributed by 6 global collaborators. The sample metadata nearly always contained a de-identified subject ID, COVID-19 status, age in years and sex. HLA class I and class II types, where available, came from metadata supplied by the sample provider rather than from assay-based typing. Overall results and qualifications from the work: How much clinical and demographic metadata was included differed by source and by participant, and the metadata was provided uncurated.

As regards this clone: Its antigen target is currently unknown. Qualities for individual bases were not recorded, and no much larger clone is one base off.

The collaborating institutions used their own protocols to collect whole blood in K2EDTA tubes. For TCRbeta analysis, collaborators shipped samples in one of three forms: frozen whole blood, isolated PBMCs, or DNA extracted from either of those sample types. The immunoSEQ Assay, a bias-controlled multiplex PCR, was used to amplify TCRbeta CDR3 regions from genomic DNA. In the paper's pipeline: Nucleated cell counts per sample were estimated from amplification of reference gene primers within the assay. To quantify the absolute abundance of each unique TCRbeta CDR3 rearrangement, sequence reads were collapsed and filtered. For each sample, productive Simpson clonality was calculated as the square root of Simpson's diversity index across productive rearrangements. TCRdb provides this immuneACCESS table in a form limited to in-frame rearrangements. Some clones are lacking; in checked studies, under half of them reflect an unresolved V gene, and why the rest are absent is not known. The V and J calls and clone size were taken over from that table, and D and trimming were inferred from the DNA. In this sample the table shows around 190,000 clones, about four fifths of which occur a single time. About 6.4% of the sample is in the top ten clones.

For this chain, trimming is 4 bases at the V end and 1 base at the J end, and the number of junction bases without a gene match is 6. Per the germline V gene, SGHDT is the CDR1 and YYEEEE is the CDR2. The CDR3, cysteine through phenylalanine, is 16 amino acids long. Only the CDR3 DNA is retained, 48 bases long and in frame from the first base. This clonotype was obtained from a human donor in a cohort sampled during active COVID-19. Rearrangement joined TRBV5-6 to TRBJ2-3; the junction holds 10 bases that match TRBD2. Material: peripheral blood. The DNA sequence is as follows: TGTGCCAGCAGCCTGCGGGGGACTAGCGGCACAGATACGCAGTATTTT. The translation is CASSLRGTSGTDTQYF.